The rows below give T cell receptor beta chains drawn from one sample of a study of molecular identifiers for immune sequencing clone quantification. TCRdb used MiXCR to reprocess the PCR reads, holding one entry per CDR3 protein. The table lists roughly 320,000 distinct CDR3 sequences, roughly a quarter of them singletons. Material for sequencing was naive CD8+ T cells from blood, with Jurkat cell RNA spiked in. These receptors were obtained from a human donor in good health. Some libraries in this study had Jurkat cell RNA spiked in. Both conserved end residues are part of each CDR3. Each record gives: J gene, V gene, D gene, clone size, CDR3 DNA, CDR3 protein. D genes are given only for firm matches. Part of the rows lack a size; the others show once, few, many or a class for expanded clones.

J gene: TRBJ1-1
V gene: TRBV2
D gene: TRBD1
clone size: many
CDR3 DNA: TGTGCCAGCAGTGAAGCGGGGACAGGGACGAGACGGGCTTTCTTT
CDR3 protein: CASSEAGTGTRRAFF

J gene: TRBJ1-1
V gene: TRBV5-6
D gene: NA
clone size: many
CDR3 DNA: TGTGCCAGCAGCTTGGGGTTCGCGTACACTGAAGCTTTCTTT
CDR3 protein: CASSLGFAYTEAFF

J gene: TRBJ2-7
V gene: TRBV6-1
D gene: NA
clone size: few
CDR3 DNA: TGTGCCAGCAGTGAAGCGTACGGAGGATCCTACGAGCAGTACTTC
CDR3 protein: CASSEAYGGSYEQYF

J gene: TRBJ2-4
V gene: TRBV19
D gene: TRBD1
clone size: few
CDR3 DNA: TGTGCCAGTAGTATCGTTGGGGTACAGGGGGCGACCAAAAACATTCAGTACTTC
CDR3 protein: CASSIVGVQGATKNIQYF

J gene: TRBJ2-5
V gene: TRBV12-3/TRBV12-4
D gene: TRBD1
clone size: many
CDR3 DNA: TGTGCCAGCAGGGACAGGGGCCAAGAGACCCAGTACTTC
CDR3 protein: CASRDRGQETQYF

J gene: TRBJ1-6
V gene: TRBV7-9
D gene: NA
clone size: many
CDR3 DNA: TGTGCCAGCAGCCCAACTTCATATCCATATAATTCACCCCTCCACTTT
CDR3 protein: CASSPTSYPYNSPLHF

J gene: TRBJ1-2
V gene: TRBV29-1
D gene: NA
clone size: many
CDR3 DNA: TGCAGCGTTGAAGGCCTTCAACACCGGCGGGGACGAACAAGCTATGGCTACACCTTC
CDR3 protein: CSVEGLQHRRGRTSYGYTF

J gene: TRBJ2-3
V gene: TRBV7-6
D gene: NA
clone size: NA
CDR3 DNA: TGTGCCAGCAGCCCGACGACCGGGGAGACAGATACGCAGTATTTT
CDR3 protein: CASSPTTGETDTQYF

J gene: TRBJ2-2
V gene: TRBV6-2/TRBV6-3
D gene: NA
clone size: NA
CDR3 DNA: TGTGCCAGCAGTTACCAGGTCTCCGGGGAGCTGTTTTTT
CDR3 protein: CASSYQVSGELFF

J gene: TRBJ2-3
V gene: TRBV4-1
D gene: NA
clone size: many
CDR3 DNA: TGCGCCAGCAGCCAAGATCACGATACGCAGTATTTT
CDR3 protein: CASSQDHDTQYF

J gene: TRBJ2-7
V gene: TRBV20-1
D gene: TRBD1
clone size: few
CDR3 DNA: TGCAGTGCTAGAGATGGCAGGGGGCCCTACGAGCAGTACTTC
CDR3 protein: CSARDGRGPYEQYF

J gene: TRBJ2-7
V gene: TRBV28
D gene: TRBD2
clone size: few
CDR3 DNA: TGTGCCAGCAGCGGAGCGGGGTGGGGCTACTACGAGCAGTACTTC
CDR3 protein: CASSGAGWGYYEQYF

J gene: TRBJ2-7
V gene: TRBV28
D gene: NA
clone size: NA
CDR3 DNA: TGTGCCAGCAGCTTACGCCAAAACCTTATACTAGTGGCAGGGTTGTCGTACGAGCAGTACTTC
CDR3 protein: CASSLRQNLILVAGLSYEQYF

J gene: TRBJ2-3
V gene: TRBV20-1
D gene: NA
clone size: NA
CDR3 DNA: TGCAGTGCTAGAGATCGGGCGTCGATCATTTTCGGCACAGATACGCAGTATTTT
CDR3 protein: CSARDRASIIFGTDTQYF

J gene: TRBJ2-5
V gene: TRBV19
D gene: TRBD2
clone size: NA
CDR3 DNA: TGTGCCAGTAGTATAATGCGGGGGACTACCCAAGAGACCCAGTACTTC
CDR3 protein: CASSIMRGTTQETQYF

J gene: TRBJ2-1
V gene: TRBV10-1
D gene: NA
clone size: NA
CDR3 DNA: TGCGCCAGCAGTGGCCAGCCGAATGAGCAGTTCTTC
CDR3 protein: CASSGQPNEQFF

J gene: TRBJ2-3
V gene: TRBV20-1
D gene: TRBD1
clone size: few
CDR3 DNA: TGCAGTGCTTCCCCCCGGGACAGGGTTCGGCCAGATACGCAGTATTTT
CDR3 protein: CSASPRDRVRPDTQYF

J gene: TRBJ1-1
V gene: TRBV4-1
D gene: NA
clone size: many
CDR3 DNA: TGCGCCAGCAGCCCAGGTACTAGGACGGTAGGGACTGAAGCTTTCTTT
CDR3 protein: CASSPGTRTVGTEAFF

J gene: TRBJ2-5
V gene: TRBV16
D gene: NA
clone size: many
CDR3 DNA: TGTGCCAGCAGCCAACGCGCGGGCGACAGCCCTTCGGGGACCCAGTACTTC
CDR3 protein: CASSQRAGDSPSGTQYF

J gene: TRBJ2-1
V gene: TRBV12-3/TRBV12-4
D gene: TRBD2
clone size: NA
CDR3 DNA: TGTGCCAGCAGTCCTCGGGGGGGATATAGCGGGAGGTCGTACAATGAGCAGTTCTTC
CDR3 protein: CASSPRGGYSGRSYNEQFF

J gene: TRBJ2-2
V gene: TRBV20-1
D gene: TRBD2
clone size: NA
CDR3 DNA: TGCAGTGCTGTCATCTTGACTAGCGGGGCGGGGGAGCTGTTTTTT
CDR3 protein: CSAVILTSGAGELFF

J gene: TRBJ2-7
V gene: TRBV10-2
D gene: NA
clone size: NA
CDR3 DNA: TGCGCCGGCAGTGAGCCGGATGCCTCCTACGAGCAGTACTTC
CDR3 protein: CAGSEPDASYEQYF

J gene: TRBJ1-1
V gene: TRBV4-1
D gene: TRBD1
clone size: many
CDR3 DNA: TGCGCCAGCAGCCTCGGACAGGGGGACGAAGCTTTCTTT
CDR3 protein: CASSLGQGDEAFF

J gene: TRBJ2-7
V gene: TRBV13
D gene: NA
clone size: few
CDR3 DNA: TGTGCCAGCAGCTTAGGCCAAGGGGACTACGAGCAGTACTTC
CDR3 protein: CASSLGQGDYEQYF

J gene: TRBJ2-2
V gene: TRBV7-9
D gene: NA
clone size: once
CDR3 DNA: TGTGCCAACAGCTTAACAGGGGAGCTGTTTTTT
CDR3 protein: CANSLTGELFF

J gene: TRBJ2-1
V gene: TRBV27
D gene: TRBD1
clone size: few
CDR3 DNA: TGTGCCAGCAGTTTAAGACAGGGGGCCCCCAATGAGCAGTTCTTC
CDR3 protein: CASSLRQGAPNEQFF

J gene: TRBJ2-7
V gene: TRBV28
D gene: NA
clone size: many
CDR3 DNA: TGTGCCAGCAGCTTCGGGCCCGGGTACGAGCAGTACTTC
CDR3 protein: CASSFGPGYEQYF

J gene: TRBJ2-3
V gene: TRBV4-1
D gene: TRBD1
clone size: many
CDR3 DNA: TGCGCCAGCAGCCACCCCGGACAGGGGATCGCAGATACGCAGTATTTT
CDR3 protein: CASSHPGQGIADTQYF

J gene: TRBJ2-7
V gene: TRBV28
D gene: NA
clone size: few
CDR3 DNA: TGTGCCAGCAGTTTATTGATTTCCTACGAGCAGTACTTC
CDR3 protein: CASSLLISYEQYF

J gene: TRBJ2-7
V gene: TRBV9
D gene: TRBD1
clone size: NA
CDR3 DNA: TGTGCCAGCAGCGGGGGGACAGGGGCGGGCTACGAGCAGTACTTC
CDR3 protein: CASSGGTGAGYEQYF

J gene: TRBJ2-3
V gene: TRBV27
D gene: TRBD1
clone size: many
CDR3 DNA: TGTGCCAGCAGTTCCTGGGAAGACAGGGGTGACGATACGCAGTATTTT
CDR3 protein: CASSSWEDRGDDTQYF

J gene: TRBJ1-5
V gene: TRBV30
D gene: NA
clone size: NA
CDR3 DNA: TGTGCCTGGAGTTATGCCAATCAGCCCCAGCATTTT
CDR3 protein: CAWSYANQPQHF

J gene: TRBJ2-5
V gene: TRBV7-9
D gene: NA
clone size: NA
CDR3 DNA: TGTGCCAGCAGCCCCACCGGGAGTAGTGCTGAGACCCAGTACTTC
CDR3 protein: CASSPTGSSAETQYF

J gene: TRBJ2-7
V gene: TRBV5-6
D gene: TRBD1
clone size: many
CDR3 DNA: TGTGCCAGCAGCCATTTAGACAGGGGGCGACGCGAGCAGTACTTC
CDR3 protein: CASSHLDRGRREQYF

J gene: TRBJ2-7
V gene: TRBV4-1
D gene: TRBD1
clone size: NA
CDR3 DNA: TGCGCCAGCAGCCCCCCCGGGACAGCCTACTACGAGCAGTACTTC
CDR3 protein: CASSPPGTAYYEQYF

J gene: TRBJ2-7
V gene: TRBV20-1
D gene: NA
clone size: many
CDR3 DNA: TGCAGTGCTAGAGGGGATGCAGGGGCGCCCGGGGACGAGCAGTACTTC
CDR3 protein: CSARGDAGAPGDEQYF

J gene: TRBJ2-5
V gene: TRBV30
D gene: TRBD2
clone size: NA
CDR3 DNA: TGTGCCTGGACGGGGGGGCCCCCGAACCCACCAGAGACCCAGTACTTC
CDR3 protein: CAWTGGPPNPPETQYF

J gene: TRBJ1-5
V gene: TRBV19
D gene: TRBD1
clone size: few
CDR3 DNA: TGTGCCAGCAGAGGACAGGGGGTTTATCAGCCCCAGCATTTT
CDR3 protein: CASRGQGVYQPQHF

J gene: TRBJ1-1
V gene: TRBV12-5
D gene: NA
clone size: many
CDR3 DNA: TGTGCTAGTGGTCAATCACTAGAGACTGAAGCTTTCTTT
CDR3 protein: CASGQSLETEAFF

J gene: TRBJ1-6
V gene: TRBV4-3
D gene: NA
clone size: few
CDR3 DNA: TGCGCCAGCAGCCAAGATTCGGCAGATAATTCACCCCTCCACTTT
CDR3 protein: CASSQDSADNSPLHF

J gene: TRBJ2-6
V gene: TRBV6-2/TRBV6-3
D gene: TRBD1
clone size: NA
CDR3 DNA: TGTGCCAGCAGTCCAAGGGACAGCCGCTGGGCCAACGTCCTGACTTTC
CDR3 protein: CASSPRDSRWANVLTF

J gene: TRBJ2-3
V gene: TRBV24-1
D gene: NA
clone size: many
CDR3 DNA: TGTGCCACCATCGAAGGTTATAGCACAGATACGCAGTATTTT
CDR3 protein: CATIEGYSTDTQYF

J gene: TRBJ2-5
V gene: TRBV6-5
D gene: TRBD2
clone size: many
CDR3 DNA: TGTGCCAGCAAACTAGCGGGGACCCAAGAGACCCAGTACTTC
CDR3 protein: CASKLAGTQETQYF

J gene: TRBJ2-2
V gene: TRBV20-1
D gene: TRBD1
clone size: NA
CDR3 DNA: TGCAGTGCTAGAGATTTGCCGGGACAGAGGACTTCGAACACCGGGGAGCTGTTTTTT
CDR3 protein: CSARDLPGQRTSNTGELFF

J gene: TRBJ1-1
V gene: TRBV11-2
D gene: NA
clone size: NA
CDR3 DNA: TGTGCCAGCAGCTCAGCAGGGGTAACTAAAGCTTTCTTT
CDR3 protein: CASSSAGVTKAFF

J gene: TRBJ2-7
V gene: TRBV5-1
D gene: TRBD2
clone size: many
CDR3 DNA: TGCGCCAGCAGCTTGCCGAGACCCAAGCGGGAGGCCACCGAGCAGTACTTC
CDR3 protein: CASSLPRPKREATEQYF